The 30 T cell receptor beta chains below all came from one sample that was sequenced in a study of blood T cell repertoires in COVID-19. The repertoire was sequenced with immunoSEQ multiplex PCR; TCRdb's copy has only in-frame clones and lacks some. The sample holds 140,000 or so clones, approximately 90% seen once. Sequenced sample: peripheral blood. The receptors derive from a human donor in a cohort sampled during active COVID-19.

The genes are TRBV2 and TRBJ2-5, with TRBD1 matching 7 bases. V gave up 9 bases and J gave up 1 base; unmatched junction bases: 8. The CDR3 totals 14 residues. CDR1 and CDR2 (germline): SNHLY, FYNNEI. This CDR3 reads CASGTALVQETQYF. The CDR3 DNA sequence: TGTGCCAGTGGGACAGCCCTAGTCCAAGAGACCCAGTACTTC. Filled out from reference TRBV2 and TRBJ2-5, the complete variable domain reads EPEVTQTPSHQVTQMGQEVILRCVPISNHLYFYWYRQILGQKVEFLVSFYNNEISEKSEIFDDQFSVERPDGSNFTLKIRSTKLEDSAMYFCASGTALVQETQYFGPGTRLLVL.

This clone was seen once. This chain joins TRBV3-1 (or the pseudogene TRBV3-2) and TRBJ2-1, with 10 bases fitting TRBD2. CDR1 and CDR2 (germline): LGHDT, YNNKEL (reference sequence). The CDR3 contains 15 residues. The ends lost 6 bases at V and 5 bases at J; junction bases unmatched: 7. Here the CDR3 reads CASSKSGGADNEQFF. The CDR3 nucleotides read TGTGCCAGCAGTAAAAGCGGGGGGGCTGACAATGAGCAGTTCTTC.

This chain connects TRBV7-2 to TRBJ1-2, with D possibly matching TRBD1 (5 bases). There are 12 residues in the CDR3. In germline, CDR1 is SGHTA, CDR2 FQGNSA. V gave up 1 base and J gave up 9 bases, with 9 bases separating them. The CDR3 DNA reads TGTGCCAGCAGCTTAGTGGGGCAGAGCTACACCTTC. As protein: CASSLVGQSYTF. The variable domain in full, with the rest retrieved from reference TRBV7-2 and TRBJ1-2, is GAGVSQSPSNKVTEKGKDVELRCDPISGHTALYWYRQSLGQGLEFLIYFQGNSAPDKSGLPSDRFSAERTGGSVSTLTIQRTQQEDSAVYLCASSLVGQSYTFGSGTRLTVV.

The chain combines TRBV28 with TRBJ1-2; TRBD1 is a possible D gene (6 bases). CDR3 length: 14 amino acids. Trimming left V 3 bases short and J 2 bases short, with 10 bases between. Germline assignment: CDR1 MDHEN and CDR2 SYDVKM. The CDR3 here is CASSLRTVNYGYTF. CDR3 nucleotides: TGTGCCAGCAGTTTGAGGACAGTCAACTATGGCTACACCTTC.

The chain links TRBV7-2 to TRBJ1-1, with D possibly matching TRBD1 (6 bases). Germline assignment: CDR1 SGHTA and CDR2 FQGNSA. Trimming shortened V by 4 bases and J by 4 bases, and 13 bases separated the two germline ends. The CDR3 consists of 14 residues. Here the CDR3 DNA reads TGTGCCAGCAGCTACCAAGGGGGGGCCACTGAAGCTTTCTTT. Translation gives CASSYQGGATEAFF.

This chain uses TRBV3-1 (or the pseudogene TRBV3-2) with TRBJ2-1; TRBD2 matches 7 bases. The CDR3 contains 16 residues. Germline CDR1 LGHDT, CDR2 YNNKEL (reference sequence). V gave up 2 bases and J gave up 4 bases; unmatched junction bases: 8. The CDR3 loop reads CASSQSRGGPYNEQFF. In DNA, the CDR3 is TGTGCCAGCAGCCAATCTCGCGGGGGTCCTTACAATGAGCAGTTCTTC.

The gene calls are TRBV27 and TRBJ1-1, with TRBD1 matching 8 bases. The germline V gene has CDR1 MNHEY and CDR2 SMNVEV (reference sequence). The V segment lost 1 base and the J segment 7 bases; nucleotides outside the gene matches: 2. The length of the CDR3 is 13 residues. As DNA, the CDR3 is TGTGCCAGCAGTTTATTTGACAGGGGTGAAGCTTTCTTT. As protein: CASSLFDRGEAFF.

The V call is TRBV6-5, the J call TRBJ2-5, with D uncertain. The V and J ends lost 8 bases and 1 base respectively, with 8 bases between them. CDR1 is MNHEY and CDR2 is SVGAGI in the germline V gene. This CDR3 is built from 12 residues. This CDR3 is CASGHAQETQYF. In DNA form, the CDR3 reads TGTGCCAGCGGCCATGCCCAAGAGACCCAGTACTTC.

The chain employs TRBV5-4 and TRBJ1-2, with TRBD1 identical over 10 bases. The CDR3 sequence is 15 residues long. The junction had 7 bases not matched to a gene; V was cut back by 4 bases and J by 4 bases. From germline, CDR1 is SGHNT and CDR2 YYREEE (reference sequence). CDR3 in amino acids: CASSPDRGLIYGYTF. The CDR3 nucleotides read TGTGCCAGCAGCCCCGACAGGGGGCTGATCTATGGCTACACCTTC. The full variable domain, with the rest looked up from reference TRBV5-4 and TRBJ1-2, is ETGVTQSPTHLIKTRGQQVTLRCSSQSGHNTVSWYQQALGQGPQFIFQYYREEENGRGNFPPRFSGLQFPNYSSELNVNALELDDSALYLCASSPDRGLIYGYTFGSGTRLTVV.

V gene TRBV4-1 combines with J gene TRBJ2-5; D gene unclear. Looked up from germline, CDR1 is MGHRA and CDR2 is YSYEKL. This CDR3 has 14 residues. V lost 0 bases to trimming and J lost 0 bases, with 5 bases between them. The CDR3 sequence: CASSQDSYQETQYF. The CDR3 region has the DNA TGCGCCAGCAGCCAAGATTCGTACCAAGAGACCCAGTACTTC.

The chain links TRBV28 to TRBJ2-1, with 10 bases aligning to TRBD2. The germline CDR1 and CDR2 sequences are MDHEN and SYDVKM. The CDR3 consists of 15 residues. V shed 5 bases, J shed 6 bases, and the junction held 7 bases outside the gene matches. The CDR3 nucleotides read TGTGCCAGCAGTATAGCGGGGGGCCCCCTCAATGAGCAGTTCTTC. Translation gives CASSIAGGPLNEQFF.

The CDR3 DNA sequence: TGTGCCAGCAGCCAAGTATTAGCGGGGGAAGAGACCCAGTACTTC. It is translated as CASSQVLAGEETQYF. The chain uses TRBV4-2 and TRBJ2-5; TRBD2 matches at 9 bases. There are 15 residues in the CDR3. V lost 1 base to trimming and J lost 3 bases; unmatched junction nucleotides: 3. Germline V gene data show CDR1 as LGHNA and CDR2 as YNFKEQ.

The V and J genes are TRBV25-1 and TRBJ2-7; 12 bases align to TRBD2. Trimming removed 2 bases from V and 6 bases from J; junction bases left unmatched: 5. Germline V lookup: CDR1 MGHDK, CDR2 SYGVNS. The CDR3 has 15 amino acids. CDR3 amino acids: CASSEGLAGTLEQYF. In DNA, the CDR3 is TGTGCCAGCAGTGAAGGACTAGCGGGGACACTCGAGCAGTACTTC.

This clone was seen only a few times. The chain couples TRBV19 to TRBJ1-5, with 8 positions matching TRBD1. CDR1 and CDR2 (germline): LNHDA, SQIVND (reference sequence). The CDR3 spans 16 residues. Trimming took 5 bases from V and 2 from J; bases not matched to a gene: 8. CDR3 residues: CASSQNTGGGNQPQHF. CDR3 coding DNA: TGTGCCAGTAGTCAAAATACAGGGGGAGGCAATCAGCCCCAGCATTTT.

The V gene is TRBV7-2, the J gene TRBJ2-2; possibly TRBD2 for D (6 bases). V was trimmed by 1 base and J by 2 bases, leaving 11 bases between them. The CDR3 consists of 16 residues. Germline assignment: CDR1 SGHTA and CDR2 FQGNSA. The CDR3 region is CASSLGADYNTGELFF. DNA of the CDR3: TGTGCCAGCAGCTTAGGGGCGGACTATAACACCGGGGAGCTGTTTTTT.

V gene TRBV7-3 combines with J gene TRBJ1-5, with a weak D call TRBD1 (5 bases). Germline CDR1 and CDR2: SGHTA and FQGTGA. V was pared by 2 bases and J by 6 bases, with 8 bases between. This CDR3 has 13 residues. CDR3 in amino acids: CASSLVGGQPQHF. CDR3 nucleotides: TGTGCCAGCAGCTTAGTGGGGGGTCAGCCCCAGCATTTT.

The V call is TRBV6-2 or TRBV6-3, the J call TRBJ1-2; no clear D gene. The V gene lost 0 bases and the J gene lost 8 bases, with 10 bases spanning the gap. Germline loops: CDR1 MNHEY, CDR2 SVGEGT. The CDR3 has 13 amino acids. CDR3 DNA sequence: TGTGCCAGCAGTTACTCAATCGGGGAAGGCTACACCTTC. Protein sequence: CASSYSIGEGYTF.

The rearrangement uses TRBV2 and TRBJ2-7, with 7 nucleotides matching TRBD2. CDR1 is SNHLY, CDR2 FYNNEI, per germline. CDR3 length equals 13 residues. V was pared by 9 bases and J by 0 bases, with 5 bases of the junction left unmatched. For the CDR3, the DNA is TGTGCCAGTAGAGGCGGGAGCTCCTACGAGCAGTACTTC. Amino acids: CASRGGSSYEQYF.

This clone has only a few counts. The chain combines TRBV3-1 (or the pseudogene TRBV3-2) with TRBJ1-2, with TRBD1 identical over 8 bases. V shed 1 base, J shed 4 bases, and the junction held 5 bases outside the gene matches. The germline V gene has CDR1 LGHDT and CDR2 YNNKEL (reference sequence). There are 15 residues in the CDR3. CDR3 amino acids: CASSQGTGWSYGYTF. CDR3 DNA: TGTGCCAGCAGCCAAGGGACAGGGTGGAGCTATGGCTACACCTTC.

The CDR3 sequence: CASSYTRLSYGYTF. DNA for the CDR3: TGTGCCAGCAGTTACACTAGGCTAAGTTATGGCTACACCTTC. V is TRBV6-5 and J is TRBJ1-2; D gene ambiguous. V was shortened by 2 bases and J by 5 bases, with 12 bases between the two germline ends. This CDR3 is built from 14 residues. The V gene's germline CDR1 is MNHEY and CDR2 SVGAGI.

V gene TRBV27 combines with J gene TRBJ2-3, with 9 bases matching TRBD1. The CDR3 runs 13 residues. J gave up 5 bases and V 6 bases, and 3 bases lay outside the gene matches. The germline V gene has CDR1 MNHEY and CDR2 SMNVEV (reference sequence). In DNA, the CDR3 is TGTGCCAGCAGGGGGACAGGGAGAGATACGCAGTATTTT. Translating gives CASRGTGRDTQYF.

This clone is a singleton in its sample. The chain recombines TRBV6-2 or TRBV6-3 with TRBJ1-2; 9 bases are a match to TRBD1. Germline assignment: CDR1 MNHEY and CDR2 SVGEGT. V gave up 6 bases and J gave up 5 bases; unmatched junction bases: 4. The CDR3 contains 13 residues. DNA of the CDR3: TGTGCCAGCAGCTCCGGACAGGGGTATGGCTACACCTTC. Protein: CASSSGQGYGYTF.

This chain joins TRBV6-2 or TRBV6-3 and TRBJ1-6, with TRBD1 matching 9 bases. The CDR3 extends over 13 amino acids. V trimming: 5 bases; J trimming: 8 bases; junction bases outside the gene matches: 1. Per germline, CDR1 MNHEY and CDR2 SVGEGT. CDR3 amino acids: CASSRQGDSPLHF. Here the CDR3 DNA reads TGTGCCAGCAGTCGACAGGGGGATTCACCCCTCCACTTT.

This chain links TRBV5-8 with TRBJ2-1; tentatively, D is TRBD2 (5 bases). The CDR3 runs 17 residues. V was cut by 2 bases and J by 4 bases, with 19 bases left in between. The germline V gene encodes CDR1 SGHTS and CDR2 YDEGEE. The CDR3 spells CASSFELASFRYNEQFF. For the CDR3, the DNA is TGTGCCAGCAGCTTTGAATTGGCTAGCTTTCGTTACAATGAGCAGTTCTTC.

J is TRBJ2-3 and V is TRBV7-9, with 12 bases aligning to TRBD2. V was pared by 5 bases and J by 6 bases, with 12 bases of the junction left unmatched. The CDR3 sequence is 17 residues long. Germline lookup yields CDR1 SEHNR and CDR2 FQNEAQ (reference sequence). CDR3 nucleotides: TGTGCCAGCAGCCCCTACGAGGCTAGCGGGGGGGCTGATACGCAGTATTTT. This translates into CASSPYEASGGADTQYF. The whole variable domain, remainder taken from reference TRBV7-9 and TRBJ2-3, is DTGVSQNPRHKITKRGQNVTFRCDPISEHNRLYWYRQTLGQGPEFLTYFQNEAQLEKSRLLSDRFSAERPKGSFSTLEIQRTEQGDSAMYLCASSPYEASGGADTQYFGPGTRLTVL.

The chain employs TRBV3-1 (or the pseudogene TRBV3-2) and TRBJ2-3; 9 nucleotides agree with TRBD2. Germline assignment: CDR1 LGHDT and CDR2 YNNKEL (reference sequence). V lost 1 base to trimming and J lost 9 bases; unmatched junction nucleotides: 11. The CDR3 runs to 16 residues. The CDR3 loop is CASSQVRGGLEPTQYF. The CDR3 DNA sequence: TGTGCCAGCAGCCAAGTGCGGGGGGGCCTTGAACCAACGCAGTATTTT.

This rearrangement joins TRBV27 to TRBJ2-3; 7 bases fit TRBD2. J lost 2 bases, V lost 4 bases, and 3 bases had no gene match. Per germline, CDR1 MNHEY and CDR2 SMNVEV (reference sequence). CDR3 length equals 14 residues. The CDR3 sequence: CASSSAGDTDTQYF. The CDR3 DNA follows: TGTGCCAGCAGTTCCGCGGGGGACACAGATACGCAGTATTTT.

The chain joins TRBV28 to TRBJ1-1, with D possibly TRBD1 on 6 matching bases. CDR1 is MDHEN and CDR2 is SYDVKM in the germline V gene. The V gene lost 6 bases and the J gene lost 1 base, with 12 bases spanning the gap. The CDR3 covers 14 residues. The CDR3 sequence: CASSTGRRNTEAFF. The CDR3 DNA reads as TGTGCCAGCAGCACAGGGCGGAGGAACACTGAAGCTTTCTTT.

The table lists this clone with a few counts. The chain couples TRBV5-1 to TRBJ1-2; D not certain. The CDR3 length is 14 residues. Trimming removed 0 bases at V and 6 bases at J, with 12 bases between. Germline CDR1 is SGHRS and CDR2 is YFSETQ. The CDR3 coding sequence is TGCGCCAGCAGCTTGGGGGCCCCTTTAGATGGCTACACCTTC. It encodes CASSLGAPLDGYTF.

V gene TRBV14 combines with J gene TRBJ2-2, with D uncertain. Looked up from germline, CDR1 is SGHDN and CDR2 is FVKESK. CDR3 length: 17 residues. Trimming pared 1 base from V and 8 bases from J, leaving 20 bases between. The CDR3 region is CASSQVFGQSPVGELFF. The CDR3 nucleotides are TGTGCCAGCAGCCAAGTATTTGGCCAGTCCCCAGTGGGGGAGCTGTTTTTT.